This T cell receptor beta chain was identified during a study of blood T cell repertoires in COVID-19 (dated by TCRdb to the early 2020s). In terms of the full investigation: Collaborator samples came from the United States, Italy and Spain and covered acute and convalescent phases of COVID-19. The prospective study material was composed of cDNA or gDNA derived from T cells, B-cell-depleted T cells, or PBMCs. The dataset comprised deeply sampled blood TCRbeta repertoires from subjects exposed to, actively infected with, or recovered from COVID-19. The repertoires were released in a freely available public database intended as a resource for research on the immune response to SARS-CoV-2. The samples were drawn from two sources: the first 160 participants of the ongoing ImmuneRACE study, and 1,200 or so subjects contributed by 6 global collaborators. A de-identified subject ID, COVID-19 status, age in years and sex were almost always included in the sample metadata. HLA class I and class II types, where available, came from metadata supplied by the sample provider rather than from assay-based typing.

With respect to this clone: It lacks a known antigen. The input lacks base qualities; no much larger clone sits a single base away.

Broader findings and caveats from the paper: How much clinical and demographic metadata was included differed by source and by participant, and the metadata was provided uncurated.

The immunoSEQ Assay, a bias-controlled multiplex PCR, was used to amplify TCRbeta CDR3 regions from genomic DNA. Per the source publication's procedure: The number of nucleated cells in each sample was estimated from the amplification of reference gene primers within the assay. To quantify the absolute abundance of each unique TCRbeta CDR3 rearrangement, sequence reads were collapsed and filtered. For each sample, productive Simpson clonality was calculated as the square root of Simpson's diversity index across productive rearrangements. TCRdb obtained this table from immuneACCESS and retained in-frame rearrangements with V and J assigned. These tables miss some clones; where compared with another copy, unresolved V genes account for less than half of the shortfall, and the remainder is unexplained. V and J calls and clone size follow that table, whereas D and trimming were derived from the DNA. The sample profile shows approximately 200,000 clones; 80% to 90% of them were found once. The top ten clonotypes cover approximately 4% of the sample.

Participants in the prospective study were aged roughly 18 to 100 years, lived in 20 to 30 United States geographic areas, and enrolled through a virtual design. In the prospective study, participants were assigned to cohorts based on the clinical history participants reported in a screening survey and a study questionnaire. Exposed participants were defined as having been in contact with someone with a PCR-confirmed or clinician-diagnosed COVID-19 case within 2 weeks of study entry. Mobile phlebotomists in the prospective study collected whole blood, serum and a nasopharyngeal or oropharyngeal swab from every participant. Additional blood draws and questionnaires over an approximately 2-month period could optionally be provided by prospective study participants. Prospective study blood samples were shipped either frozen or at room temperature before DNA extraction. The sample taken for sequencing was PBMCs or T cells enriched from blood (not recorded which). The sequence derives from a woman aged 25 to 45 who had been exposed to COVID-19.

The sequence in DNA is TGTGCCAGTAGTACTTCGACAGGCGGGGAGGGTCAGCCCCAGCATTTT. This gives the protein CASSTSTGGEGQPQHF. The V and J genes are TRBV19 and TRBJ1-5; the D region possibly corresponds to TRBD1 (6 bases align). V is pared back by 4 bases and J by 6 bases, with 19 bases lying between the germline termini. The CDR3 covers 16 residues, taking in both the cysteine and the phenylalanine. Only CDR3 DNA is held: 48 bases, read in frame from base 1. CDR1 and CDR2 were assigned from the germline V gene (reference sequence) as LNHDA and SQIVND. When the CDR3 is completed using the reference TRBV19 and TRBJ1-5 genes on either side, the full variable domain is DGGITQSPKYLFRKEGQNVTLSCEQNLNHDAMYWYRQDPGQGLRLIYYSQIVNDFQKGDIAEGYSVSREKKESFPLTVTSAQKNPTAFYLCASSTSTGGEGQPQHFGDGTRLSIL.